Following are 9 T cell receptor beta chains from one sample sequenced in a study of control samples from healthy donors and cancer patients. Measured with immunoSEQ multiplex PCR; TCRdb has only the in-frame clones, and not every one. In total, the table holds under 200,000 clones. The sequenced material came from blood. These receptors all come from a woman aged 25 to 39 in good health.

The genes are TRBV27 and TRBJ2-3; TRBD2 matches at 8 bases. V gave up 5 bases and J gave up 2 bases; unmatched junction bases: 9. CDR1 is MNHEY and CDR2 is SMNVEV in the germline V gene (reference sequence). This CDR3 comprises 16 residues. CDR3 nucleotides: TGTGCCAGCAGTCCCCGGAGCGGGGGTTTCACAGATACGCAGTATTTT. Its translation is CASSPRSGGFTDTQYF.

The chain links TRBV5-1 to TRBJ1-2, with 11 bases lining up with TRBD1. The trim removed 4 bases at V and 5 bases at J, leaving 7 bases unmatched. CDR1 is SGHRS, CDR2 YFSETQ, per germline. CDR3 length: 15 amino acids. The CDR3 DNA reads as TGCGCCAGCAGCATTTCCGGGACAGGGGGATATGGCTACACCTTC. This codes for CASSISGTGGYGYTF.

CDR3 sequence (DNA): TGTGCCAGCAGAGAGGGGACATTTAACACTGAAGCTTTCTTT. This translates into CASREGTFNTEAFF. The rearrangement uses TRBV6-7 and TRBJ1-1, with D perhaps matching TRBD1 (6 bases). TRBV6-7 is given ORF status, its function remaining uncertain. Trimming stripped 6 bases from V and 2 bases from J, with 13 bases between. The CDR3 is 14 residues long.

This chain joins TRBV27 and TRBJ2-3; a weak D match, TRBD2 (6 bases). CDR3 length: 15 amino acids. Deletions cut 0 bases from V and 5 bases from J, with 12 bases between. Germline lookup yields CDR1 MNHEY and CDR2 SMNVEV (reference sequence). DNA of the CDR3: TGTGCCAGCAGTTTATCGATACTAGCTGGAGATACGCAGTATTTT. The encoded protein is CASSLSILAGDTQYF.

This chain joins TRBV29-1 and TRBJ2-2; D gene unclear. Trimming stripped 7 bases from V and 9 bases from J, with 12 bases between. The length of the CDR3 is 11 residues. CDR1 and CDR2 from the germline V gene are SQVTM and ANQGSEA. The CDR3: CSARAPRELFF. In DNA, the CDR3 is TGCAGCGCACGGGCCCCTAGGGAGCTGTTTTTT.

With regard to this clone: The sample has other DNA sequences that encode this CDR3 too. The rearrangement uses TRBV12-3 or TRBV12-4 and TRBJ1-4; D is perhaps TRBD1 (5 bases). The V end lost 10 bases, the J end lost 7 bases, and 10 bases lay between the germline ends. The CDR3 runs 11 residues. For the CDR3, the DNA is TGTGCCACTCGGGGACCTGAAAAACTGTTTTTT. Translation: CATRGPEKLFF.

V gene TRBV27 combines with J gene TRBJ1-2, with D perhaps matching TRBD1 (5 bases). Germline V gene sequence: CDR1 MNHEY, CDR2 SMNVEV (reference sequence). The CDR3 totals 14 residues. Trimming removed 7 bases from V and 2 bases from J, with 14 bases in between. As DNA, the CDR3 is TGTGCCAGCAAGGGTGGGGGAACAAACTATGGCTACACCTTC. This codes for CASKGGGTNYGYTF.

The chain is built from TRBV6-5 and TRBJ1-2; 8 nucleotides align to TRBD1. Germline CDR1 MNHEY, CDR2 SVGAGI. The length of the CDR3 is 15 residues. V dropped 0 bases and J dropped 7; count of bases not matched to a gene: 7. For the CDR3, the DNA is TGTGCCAGCAGTTACTCCCAGACAGGGGAAGGTGGCTACACCTTC. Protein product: CASSYSQTGEGGYTF.

CDR3 coding DNA: TGCAGCGTCGCCATGGGGGGGTCCTACTACGAGCAGTACTTC. It yields the protein CSVAMGGSYYEQYF. This chain uses TRBV29-1 with TRBJ2-7; 7 bases agree with TRBD2. In germline, CDR1 is SQVTM, CDR2 ANQGSEA. V dropped 6 bases and J dropped 3; count of bases not matched to a gene: 11. The length of the CDR3 is 14 residues.